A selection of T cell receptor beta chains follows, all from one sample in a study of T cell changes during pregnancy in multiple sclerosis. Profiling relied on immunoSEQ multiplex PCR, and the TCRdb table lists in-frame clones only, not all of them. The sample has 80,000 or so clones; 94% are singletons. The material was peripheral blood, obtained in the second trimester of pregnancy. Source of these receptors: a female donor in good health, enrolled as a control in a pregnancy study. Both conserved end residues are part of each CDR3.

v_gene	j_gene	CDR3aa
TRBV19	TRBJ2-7	CASSFRDRGSYEQYF
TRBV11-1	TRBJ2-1	CASSSGTSGVNEQFF
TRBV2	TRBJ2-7	CASRAEAYEQYF
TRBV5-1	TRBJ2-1	CASSFGAGAYNEQFF
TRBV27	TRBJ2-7	CASSLTRGTGVSYEQYF
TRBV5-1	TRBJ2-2	CASHRPTSGRGDTGELFF
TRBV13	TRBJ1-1	CASSMQGIEAFF
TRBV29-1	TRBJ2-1	CSVEVASGRTNEQFF
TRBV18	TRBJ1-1	CASSPPGQGEAFF
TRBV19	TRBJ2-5	CASSIADRGQETQYF
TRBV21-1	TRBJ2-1	CASSKRGLREQFF